Shown below are 9 T cell receptor beta chains from a single sample sequenced in a study of cytomegalovirus exposure and HLA in healthy donors (dated by TCRdb to 2016 to 2017). Receptors were amplified or captured by the immunoSEQ multiplex PCR assay. The multiplex PCR relied on a mix of 60 forward primers for TCR Vbeta segments and 13 reverse primers for TCR Jbeta segments. TCRdb re-hosts the immuneACCESS table, in-frame sequences only. Its copies lack some clones; in the studies checked, an unresolved V gene accounts for under half of them, and the cause for the rest is not known. Counted in this sample were about 160,000 clones; more than 65% of them appeared once. Roughly 6.7% of the sample rests with the top ten. The specimen sequenced was PBMCs. These receptors all come from a man aged 45-65 years in good health and CMV-seropositive.

Written as DNA, the CDR3 is TGTGCCAGCTCGAAGGGTCCTCAGGGAGGCGAGCAGTTCTTC. Its translation is CASSKGPQGGEQFF. This chain connects TRBV18 to TRBJ2-1; D might be TRBD2 (6 bases). The germline V gene has CDR1 KGHSH and CDR2 LQKENI. Trimming pared 6 bases from V and 10 bases from J, leaving 19 bases between. The CDR3 loop spans 14 amino acids.

This chain links TRBV28 with TRBJ2-2; 7 bases agree with TRBD1. Trimming took 5 bases from V and 7 from J; bases not matched to a gene: 19. Germline-derived CDR1 and CDR2 are MDHEN and SYDVKM. This CDR3 is built from 18 residues. The CDR3 is CASSPVAWGTVGSGELFF. The CDR3 nucleotides are TGTGCCAGCAGTCCTGTCGCTTGGGGGACAGTGGGAAGCGGGGAGCTGTTTTTT. Looking up the rest from reference TRBV28 and TRBJ2-2 gives the full variable domain: DVKVTQSSRYLVKRTGEKVFLECVQDMDHENMFWYRQDPGLGLRLIYFSYDVKMKEKGDIPEGYSVSREKKERFSLILESASTNQTSMYLCASSPVAWGTVGSGELFFGEGSRLTVL.

V usage is TRBV2 and J usage is TRBJ1-2, with 9 nucleotides matching TRBD1. V lost 6 bases to trimming and J lost 7 bases; unmatched junction nucleotides: 9. CDR1 is SNHLY, CDR2 FYNNEI, per germline. CDR3 size: 14 residues. Here the CDR3 reads CASRGDRAGVGYTF. In DNA form, the CDR3 reads TGTGCCAGCAGAGGGGACAGGGCCGGTGTTGGCTACACCTTC.

The chain has TRBV7-2 and TRBJ1-2; TRBD1 matches 7 bases. The germline V gene encodes CDR1 SGHTA and CDR2 FQGNSA. CDR3 size: 14 residues. J gave up 2 bases and V 5 bases, and 5 bases lay outside the gene matches. The chain's CDR3 is CASSPSGGNYGYTF. The CDR3 region has the DNA TGTGCCAGCAGCCCATCAGGGGGGAACTATGGCTACACCTTC.

This chain's CDR3 is CASSYGLAGPTGELFF. CDR3 sequence (DNA): TGTGCCAGCAGTTACGGACTAGCGGGACCCACCGGGGAGCTGTTTTTT. V usage is TRBV6-6 and J usage is TRBJ2-2; 12 nucleotides line up with TRBD2. The trim removed 2 bases at V and 4 bases at J, leaving 2 bases unmatched. Germline V gene data show CDR1 as MNHNY and CDR2 as SVGAGI (reference sequence). The CDR3 runs 16 residues.

A single count supports this clone. The chain combines TRBV28 with TRBJ1-5; TRBD1 aligns across 11 bases. The ends lost 5 bases at V and 6 bases at J; junction bases unmatched: 6. The CDR3 contains 15 residues. Germline V CDR1 and CDR2: MDHEN, SYDVKM. The CDR3 region is CASSQGTGGGQPQHF. The CDR3 region has the DNA TGTGCCAGCAGTCAAGGGACAGGGGGGGGTCAGCCCCAGCATTTT.

The chain combines TRBV7-9 with TRBJ1-1; 7 positions match TRBD1. V trimming: 5 bases; J trimming: 4 bases; junction bases outside the gene matches: 10. The CDR3 has 15 amino acids. The germline CDR1 and CDR2 sequences are SEHNR and FQNEAQ (reference sequence). The CDR3 bases are TGTGCCAGCAGCCTAGTGCCAGGGGGGAGCACTGAAGCTTTCTTT. The encoded protein is CASSLVPGGSTEAFF.

This CDR3 reads CASSERAGSNQPQHF. CDR3 DNA: TGCGCCAGCAGTGAAAGGGCAGGGAGCAATCAGCCCCAGCATTTT. J is TRBJ1-5 and V is TRBV10-2; TRBD1 is a possible D gene (5 bases). This CDR3 is built from 15 residues. Trimming left V 3 bases short and J 1 base short, with 10 bases between. Germline loops: CDR1 WSHSY, CDR2 SAAADI.

V and J are TRBV30 and TRBJ2-7; D is perhaps TRBD2 (6 bases). Trimming removed 3 bases from V and 5 bases from J, with 11 bases in between. The germline gives CDR1 GTSNPN, CDR2 SVGIG (reference sequence). The CDR3 consists of 12 residues. CDR3 in DNA: TGTGCCTGGAGCGGGAGTGGAGACGAGCAGTACGTC. Protein sequence: CAWSGSGDEQYV.